The 29 T cell receptor beta chains below all came from one sample that was sequenced in a study of cytomegalovirus exposure and HLA in healthy donors. The PCR had 60 Vbeta and 13 Jbeta primers. TCRdb keeps only in-frame clones here, not all; method: immunoSEQ multiplex PCR. The sample carries some 140,000 clones, about 9.1% recorded once. The sample consisted of PBMCs. The source of these receptors is a middle-aged woman in good health and CMV-seropositive.

The chain carries TRBV7-9 and TRBJ1-2; 7 bases map to TRBD1. Germline V gives CDR1 SEHNR, CDR2 FQNEAQ (reference sequence). V gave up 5 bases and J gave up 0 bases; unmatched junction bases: 6. The CDR3 spans 15 residues. The CDR3 here is CASSIQGRTNYGYTF. CDR3 DNA: TGTGCCAGCAGCATACAGGGGCGAACTAACTATGGCTACACCTTC.

This clone was seen a few times. Other DNA sequences of this sample code for an identical CDR3. V is TRBV2 and J is TRBJ2-7; unclear D gene. Deletions cut 5 bases from V and 1 base from J, with 12 bases between. The length of the CDR3 is 14 residues. Per the germline V gene, CDR1 is SNHLY and CDR2 is FYNNEI. CDR3 nucleotides: TGTGCCAGCAGTAACCTAGAAAATTCCTACGAGCAGTACTTC. This translates into CASSNLENSYEQYF.

This chain links TRBV7-9 with TRBJ1-2; TRBD1 agrees at 7 bases. V lost 3 bases to trimming and J lost 6 bases; unmatched junction nucleotides: 10. The germline V gene has CDR1 SEHNR and CDR2 FQNEAQ (reference sequence). CDR3 length: 15 residues. As DNA, the CDR3 is TGTGCCAGCAGCTTTGCGACAGGGTTGAGTAATGGCTACACCTTC. It specifies CASSFATGLSNGYTF.

This clone came up a few times. This chain uses TRBV5-5 with TRBJ2-2, with no clear D. Germline values: CDR1 SGHKS, CDR2 YYEKEE (reference sequence). This CDR3 has 12 amino acids. V lost 1 base, J lost 6 bases, and 4 bases lay in between. CDR3 nucleotide sequence: TGTGCCAGCAGCTTGCCAGCCGGGGAGCTGTTTTTT. This gives the protein CASSLPAGELFF.

This clone was seen a few times. This chain's CDR3 is CASSSGIIGGYTF. CDR3 sequence (DNA): TGTGCCAGCAGCTCCGGGATAATCGGAGGCTACACCTTC. The V gene is TRBV2, the J gene TRBJ1-2; D gene uncertain. V lost 6 bases, J lost 8 bases, and 16 bases lay in between. This CDR3 spans 13 amino acids. The germline CDR1 and CDR2 sequences are SNHLY and FYNNEI.

This clone came up a few times. J is TRBJ1-4 and V is TRBV2, with TRBD1 identical over 7 bases. V lost 6 bases to trimming and J lost 7 bases; unmatched junction nucleotides: 8. CDR3 length: 14 amino acids. CDR1 and CDR2 (germline): SNHLY, FYNNEI. CDR3 sequence reads: CASRHRGRGEKLFF. The CDR3 region has the DNA TGTGCCAGCAGGCACAGGGGCCGGGGTGAAAAACTGTTTTTT.

This clone has just a few counts. V gene TRBV6-5 combines with J gene TRBJ2-2; D gene uncertain. V was pared by 1 base and J by 0 bases, with 6 bases between. Germline CDR1 and CDR2: MNHEY and SVGAGI. The length of the CDR3 is 15 residues. CDR3 region: CASSYWQTNTGELFF. DNA of the CDR3: TGTGCCAGCAGTTACTGGCAGACGAACACCGGGGAGCTGTTTTTT.

The chain employs TRBV19 and TRBJ1-1, with D possibly matching TRBD1 (5 bases). Germline V CDR1 and CDR2: LNHDA, SQIVND (reference sequence). The length of the CDR3 is 14 residues. Trimming took 2 bases from V and 3 from J, leaving 10 bases between them. The CDR3 region has the DNA TGTGCCAGTAGTATAAGGACGGGGGACACTGAAGCTTTCTTT. Encoded protein: CASSIRTGDTEAFF. Supplemented by reference TRBV19 and TRBJ1-1, the full variable domain reads DGGITQSPKYLFRKEGQNVTLSCEQNLNHDAMYWYRQDPGQGLRLIYYSQIVNDFQKGDIAEGYSVSREKKESFPLTVTSAQKNPTAFYLCASSIRTGDTEAFFGQGTRLTVV.

A few counts support this clone. As DNA, the CDR3 is TGTGCCAGTAGGAAGGACAGGGGGCTAGCTAACTATGGCTACACCTTC. It translates to CASRKDRGLANYGYTF. This sequence joins TRBV19 and TRBJ1-2; 11 bases line up with TRBD1. With 6 bases clipped from V and 0 bases from J, the junction kept 6 bases outside the gene matches. Germline CDR1 LNHDA, CDR2 SQIVND (reference sequence). The CDR3 length is 16 residues.

Of note for this clone: The germline gene is not matched at one end of the junction; a read error may be the cause. J is TRBJ1-1 and V is TRBV10-1, with TRBD1 matching 8 bases. Germline-derived CDR1 and CDR2 are WNHNN and SYGVQD (reference sequence). The CDR3 has 14 amino acids. CDR3 sequence: CASSVDRVNTEALF. The CDR3 DNA is TGCGCCAGCAGTGTGGACAGGGTGAACACTGAAGCTCTCTTT.

This clone has a handful of counts. V usage is TRBV10-1 and J usage is TRBJ2-1; perhaps TRBD1 as D (5 bases). This CDR3 spans 16 amino acids. The germline V and J ends were trimmed by 0 bases and 3 bases, with 12 bases remaining between them. CDR1 is WNHNN and CDR2 is SYGVQD in the germline V gene (reference sequence). CDR3 nucleotide sequence: TGCGCCAGCAGTGAGTCAGTGACAGACCTCTACAATGAGCAGTTCTTC. It encodes CASSESVTDLYNEQFF.

This clone was picked up a small number of times. This sequence joins TRBV18 and TRBJ1-1; D is possibly TRBD1 (5 bases). Trimming removed 0 bases from V and 1 base from J, with 9 bases in between. The CDR3 has 15 amino acids. The V gene's germline CDR1 is KGHSH and CDR2 LQKENI. In DNA form, the CDR3 reads TGTGCCAGCTCACCACCATACCAGGGGAACACTGAAGCTTTCTTT. Translating gives CASSPPYQGNTEAFF.

This clone was recorded a few times. The chain is built from TRBV2 and TRBJ2-7; 9 bases are shared with TRBD2. The V segment lost 7 bases and the J segment 5 bases; nucleotides outside the gene matches: 6. The CDR3 extends over 13 amino acids. Germline V gene sequence: CDR1 SNHLY, CDR2 FYNNEI. CDR3 sequence reads: CASIRRGGDEQYF. CDR3 nucleotide sequence: TGTGCCAGCATCCGGCGGGGGGGCGACGAGCAGTACTTC. The whole variable domain, filled in from reference TRBV2 and TRBJ2-7, reads EPEVTQTPSHQVTQMGQEVILRCVPISNHLYFYWYRQILGQKVEFLVSFYNNEISEKSEIFDDQFSVERPDGSNFTLKIRSTKLEDSAMYFCASIRRGGDEQYFGPGTRLTVT.

This clone was counted only a few times. The chain couples TRBV5-1 to TRBJ2-7, with TRBD1 matching over 8 bases. The CDR3 is 16 amino acids. CDR1 SGHRS and CDR2 YFSETQ come from the germline V gene. Trimming removed 0 bases from V and 1 base from J; junction bases left unmatched: 6. CDR3 region: CASSLGAGGVSYEQYF. CDR3 DNA sequence: TGCGCCAGCAGCTTGGGGGCAGGGGGCGTTTCCTACGAGCAGTACTTC.

The chain employs TRBV5-4 and TRBJ2-2; TRBD2 agrees at 8 bases. Trimming removed 3 bases from V and 5 bases from J; junction bases left unmatched: 9. Germline loops: CDR1 SGHNT, CDR2 YYREEE (reference sequence). CDR3 length equals 16 residues. CDR3 amino acids: CASSSMIAGRTGELFF. In DNA, the CDR3 is TGTGCCAGCAGCTCAATGATAGCGGGGCGGACCGGGGAGCTGTTTTTT.

This rearrangement joins TRBV7-2 to TRBJ1-1; weak D call: TRBD1 (5 bases). V lost 4 bases to trimming and J lost 0 bases, with 15 bases between them. This CDR3 comprises 16 residues. CDR1 SGHTA and CDR2 FQGNSA come from the germline V gene. CDR3 in amino acids: CASSSDTGRLNTEAFF. The CDR3 DNA is TGTGCCAGCAGCTCCGATACAGGACGGTTGAACACTGAAGCTTTCTTT.

This chain connects TRBV19 to TRBJ1-1; D is possibly TRBD1 (5 bases). The CDR3 loop spans 14 amino acids. CDR1 and CDR2 from the germline V gene are LNHDA and SQIVND (reference sequence). The V end was cut by 3 bases, the J end by 6 bases, with 14 bases between. The CDR3: CASSIGGNRAEAFF. For the CDR3, the DNA is TGTGCCAGTAGTATCGGGGGTAATCGGGCTGAAGCTTTCTTT.

This clone has a handful of counts. The chain joins TRBV5-1 to TRBJ2-2; 7 nucleotides align to TRBD1. J was trimmed by 6 bases and V by 1 base; bases with no gene match: 6. The CDR3 extends over 15 amino acids. The germline gives CDR1 SGHRS, CDR2 YFSETQ. This chain's CDR3 is CASSLTGDFPGELFF. CDR3 nucleotides: TGCGCCAGCAGCTTGACAGGGGATTTTCCCGGGGAGCTGTTTTTT.

This CDR3 is CASSLSGTDYEQYF. Here the CDR3 DNA reads TGCGCCAGCAGCTTGTCGGGGACAGACTACGAGCAGTACTTC. The chain combines TRBV5-1 with TRBJ2-7; 7 bases agree with TRBD1. Germline V CDR1 and CDR2: SGHRS, YFSETQ. This CDR3 spans 14 amino acids. The junction had 4 bases not matched to a gene; V was cut back by 1 base and J by 3 bases. Drawing the rest from reference TRBV5-1 and TRBJ2-7, the complete variable domain is KAGVTQTPRYLIKTRGQQVTLSCSPISGHRSVSWYQQTPGQGLQFLFEYFSETQRNKGNFPGRFSGRQFSNSRSEMNVSTLELGDSALYLCASSLSGTDYEQYFGPGTRLTVT.

On this clone itself: The identical CDR3 is also encoded by other nucleotide sequences in the sample. The chain uses TRBV6-5 and TRBJ2-7; D unclear. The V end lost 5 bases, the J end lost 0 bases, and 8 bases lay between the germline ends. In germline, CDR1 is MNHEY, CDR2 SVGAGI. This CDR3 comprises 13 residues. The CDR3 nucleotides read TGTGCCAGCAGTAGAACTGGCTCCTACGAGCAGTACTTC. Protein sequence: CASSRTGSYEQYF.

Only a few counts were recorded for this clone. The CDR3 is CASSDQGNNSPLHF. CDR3 in DNA: TGTGCCAGCAGCGATCAGGGAAATAATTCACCCCTCCACTTT. The chain is built from TRBV9 and TRBJ1-6; D may be TRBD1 (5 bases). The germline gives CDR1 SGDLS, CDR2 YYNGEE. CDR3 length: 14 amino acids. Trimming took off 3 bases at V and 5 bases at J, with 9 bases between the two ends.

In regard to this clone: Other DNA variants within this sample encode the same CDR3. CDR3 protein: CASSIQGSQPQHF. The CDR3 nucleotides read TGTGCCAGTAGTATACAGGGGAGTCAGCCCCAGCATTTT. This chain links TRBV19 with TRBJ1-5; D possibly corresponds to TRBD1 (6 bases). This CDR3 is 13 amino acids long. CDR1 is LNHDA, CDR2 SQIVND, per germline (reference sequence). The germline V and J ends were trimmed by 2 bases and 6 bases, with 8 bases remaining between them.

The chain couples TRBV6-1 to TRBJ2-2; D is possibly TRBD1 (5 bases). Germline V gives CDR1 MNHNS, CDR2 SASEGT. This CDR3 spans 15 amino acids. Trimming pared 6 bases from V and 1 base from J, leaving 12 bases between. CDR3 loop: CASRLGPGNTGELFF. The CDR3, as DNA: TGTGCCAGCAGGTTGGGGCCGGGGAACACCGGGGAGCTGTTTTTT.

This chain links TRBV5-6 with TRBJ1-4; D might be TRBD1 (5 bases). This CDR3 has 15 residues. Trimming removed 1 base at V and 3 bases at J, with 10 bases between. The V gene's germline CDR1 is SGHDT and CDR2 YYEEEE. CDR3 bases: TGTGCCAGCAGCTTGTTGGCAGGGCCTAATGAAAAACTGTTTTTT. Translation: CASSLLAGPNEKLFF.

This clone was recorded a few times. The V call is TRBV19, the J call TRBJ1-2, with D perhaps matching TRBD1 (5 bases). Germline lookup yields CDR1 LNHDA and CDR2 SQIVND (reference sequence). V dropped 10 bases and J dropped 3 bases, with 15 bases sitting between them. CDR3 size: 13 residues. The CDR3 bases are TGTGCCACCAAGGGAGGGGAAGACTATGGCTACACCTTC. Protein: CATKGGEDYGYTF.

V gene TRBV19 combines with J gene TRBJ1-5; 8 bases match TRBD1. CDR1 and CDR2 (germline): LNHDA, SQIVND (reference sequence). V shed 1 base, J shed 3 bases, and the junction held 14 bases outside the gene matches. The CDR3 is made up of 19 amino acids. In DNA form, the CDR3 reads TGTGCCAGTAGTATAGGGGGTCCCAGGGGGCGCTTCGACAATCAGCCCCAGCATTTT. Translation gives CASSIGGPRGRFDNQPQHF.

The sample holds a few counts of this clone. This chain joins TRBV19 and TRBJ1-1, with 9 positions matching TRBD1. V was clipped by 8 bases and J by 2 bases; unmatched bases: 18. The CDR3 runs to 18 residues. From germline, CDR1 is LNHDA and CDR2 SQIVND (reference sequence). This CDR3 is CASARNTGTGIVNTEAFF. DNA for the CDR3: TGTGCCAGTGCCCGGAATACCGGGACAGGGATCGTTAACACTGAAGCTTTCTTT.

This clone turned up a few times. The CDR3 DNA is TGTGCCAGCAGTTTCTTCGGACAGGGTAACTCCCGCTACACCTTC. Translation: CASSFFGQGNSRYTF. The chain links TRBV6-5 to TRBJ1-2, with 8 bases that match TRBD1. V was clipped by 4 bases and J by 9 bases; unmatched bases: 13. Germline V gene sequence: CDR1 MNHEY, CDR2 SVGAGI. The CDR3 spans 15 residues.

This clone was picked up a small number of times. The chain couples TRBV5-1 to TRBJ1-1; 11 nucleotides agree with TRBD1. Per the germline V gene, CDR1 is SGHRS and CDR2 is YFSETQ. The V and J ends lost 4 bases and 5 bases, in that order; junction bases with no gene match: 13. There are 17 residues in the CDR3. CDR3 DNA: TGCGCCAGCAGCGTGGGACAGGGGGTGAAGAGTGAGACTGAAGCTTTCTTT. Its translation is CASSVGQGVKSETEAFF.